The clone carrying this T cell receptor (beta chain) appeared a single time. Its antigen is not known. Some second doses came at about 4 weeks and others at about 12 weeks; these were pooled. This entry is derived from a study of T cell responses to AZD1222 COVID-19 vaccine. General observations from the study: Reportedly, nearly half the spike-specific TCRs target unmutated variant regions. Compared with day 0, the breadth and depth of the Spike-specific TCR repertoire rose significantly after two doses of AZD1222. Donors were chiefly white British, with a greater number of females, and clonal diversity was perhaps underestimated.

The table came from immunoSEQ multiplex PCR; TCRdb's copy has only in-frame clones and leaves some out. The sample lists 130,000 or so clones; about 90% were seen once. This CDR3 is built from 20 residues. The germline V gene has CDR1 SGHAT and CDR2 FQNNGV. V lost 0 bases to trimming and J lost 4 bases; unmatched junction nucleotides: 13. The receptor's source is an adult who received the AZD1222 COVID-19 vaccine. The chain recombines TRBV11-2 with TRBJ2-6; 9 bases are a match to TRBD1. The starting material was peripheral blood, obtained 28 days after the second AZD1222 dose. The CDR3 is CASSLDPYTRDRDGANVLTF. As DNA, the CDR3 is TGTGCCAGCAGCTTAGATCCGTACACCCGGGACAGGGACGGGGCCAACGTCCTGACTTTC.